Below, 5 T cell receptor beta chains from the same sample are listed, as sequenced in a study of T-cell memory formation after mild COVID-19. TCRdb re-analysed the 5' RACE reads in MiXCR, keeping a single row per CDR3 protein. The sample carries roughly 200,000 distinct CDR3 sequences, more than 8% recorded once. The sample was PBMCs or a T cell subset sorted from them (not recorded which). These receptors originate from a young man who had mild COVID-19 (a few samples of this study predate the infection). Cell type and time point are not known.

V usage is TRBV4-1 and J usage is TRBJ2-2; 8 bases line up with TRBD1. V trimming: 8 bases; J trimming: 4 bases; junction bases outside the gene matches: 9. The germline gives CDR1 MGHRA, CDR2 YSYEKL. The CDR3 totals 15 residues. CDR3 protein: CASSSRGRVTGELFF. The CDR3, as DNA: TGCGCCAGCTCATCCAGGGGGCGCGTCACCGGGGAGCTGTTTTTT.

This clonotype has only a few counts. The genes are TRBV29-1 and TRBJ2-7; a weak D match, TRBD1 (6 bases). V gave up 8 bases and J gave up 2 bases, with 13 bases separating them. The germline V gene has CDR1 SQVTM and CDR2 ANQGSEA. The CDR3 contains 12 residues. As DNA, the CDR3 is TGCAGCATCCGGACAGCGGCCTACGAGCAGTACTTC. Translation gives CSIRTAAYEQYF.

This clonotype was observed many times. V gene TRBV18 combines with J gene TRBJ2-7; D is unresolved. The CDR3 has 15 residues. CDR1 is KGHSH, CDR2 LQKENI, per germline. V dropped 0 bases and J dropped 1 base, with 10 bases sitting between them. The CDR3 spells CASSPPARTSYEQYF. In DNA, the CDR3 is TGTGCCAGCTCACCACCGGCCAGGACGTCCTACGAGCAGTACTTC.

A few counts support this clonotype. V usage is TRBV3-1 and J usage is TRBJ2-7; possibly TRBD2 for D (6 bases). Germline CDR1 LGHDT, CDR2 YNNKEL (reference sequence). The CDR3 length is 14 residues. Trimming took off 5 bases at V and 0 bases at J, with 11 bases between the two ends. In DNA, the CDR3 is TGTGCCAGCAGCGGGGACTCCCGCTCCTACGAGCAGTACTTC. This codes for CASSGDSRSYEQYF.

This clonotype was counted a few times. This chain connects TRBV7-2 to TRBJ1-4; no clear D gene. Trimming took 0 bases from V and 11 from J, leaving 13 bases between them. This CDR3 spans 14 amino acids. Germline CDR1 and CDR2: SGHTA and FQGNSA. CDR3 amino acids: CASSLALPGGKLFF. For the CDR3, the DNA is TGTGCCAGCAGCTTAGCCCTTCCGGGAGGCAAACTGTTTTTT.